This T cell receptor (beta chain) was recorded in a study of CD8 T cell repertoires and HIV-1 epitope variants. For the study at large: Equal numbers of autologous T cell-negative cells presented antigen to enriched T cells. IL-2, IL-7 and IL-15 were added on days 3 and 7 of roughly ten-day cultures.

V was shortened by 2 bases and J by 0 bases, with 9 bases between the two germline ends. Germline CDR1 is SGDLS and CDR2 is YYNGEE. This CDR3 spans 15 amino acids. Using immunoSEQ multiplex PCR, the repertoire was profiled, and TCRdb retains in-frame clones only, with some absent. The table lists several thousand clones, about two thirds of them singletons. With respect to this clone: The antigen is not known.

The chain is built from TRBV9 and TRBJ1-3, with D uncertain. The receptor was isolated from a male donor with HIV. The sample comprised cultured CD8+ T cells derived from PBMCs. The CDR3 sequence: CASSVGWSSGNTIYF. The CDR3 DNA sequence: TGTGCCAGCAGCGTTGGGTGGAGCTCTGGAAACACCATATATTTT. Full variable domain (remainder filled in from reference TRBV9 and TRBJ1-3): DSGVTQTPKHLITATGQRVTLRCSPRSGDLSVYWYQQSLDQGLQFLIQYYNGEERAKGNILERFSAQQFPDLHSELNLSSLELGDSALYFCASSVGWSSGNTIYFGEGSWLTVV.